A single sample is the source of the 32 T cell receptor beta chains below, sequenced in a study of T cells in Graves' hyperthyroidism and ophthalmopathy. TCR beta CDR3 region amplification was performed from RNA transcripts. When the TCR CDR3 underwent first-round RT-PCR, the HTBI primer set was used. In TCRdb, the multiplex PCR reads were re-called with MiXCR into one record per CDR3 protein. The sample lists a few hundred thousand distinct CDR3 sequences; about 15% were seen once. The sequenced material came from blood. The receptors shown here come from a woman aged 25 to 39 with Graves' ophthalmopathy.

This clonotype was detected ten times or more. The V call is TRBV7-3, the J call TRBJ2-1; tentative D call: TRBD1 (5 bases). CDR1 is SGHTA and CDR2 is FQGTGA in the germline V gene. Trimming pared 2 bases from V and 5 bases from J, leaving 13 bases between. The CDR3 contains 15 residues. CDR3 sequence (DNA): TGTGCCAGCAGCTTAGGGGTTCCGACAGACAATGAGCAGTTCTTC. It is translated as CASSLGVPTDNEQFF. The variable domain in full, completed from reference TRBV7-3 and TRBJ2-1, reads GAGVSQTPSNKVTEKGKYVELRCDPISGHTALYWYRQSLGQGPEFLIYFQGTGAADDSGLPNDRFFAVRPEGSVSTLKIQRTERGDSAVYLCASSLGVPTDNEQFFGPGTRLTVL.

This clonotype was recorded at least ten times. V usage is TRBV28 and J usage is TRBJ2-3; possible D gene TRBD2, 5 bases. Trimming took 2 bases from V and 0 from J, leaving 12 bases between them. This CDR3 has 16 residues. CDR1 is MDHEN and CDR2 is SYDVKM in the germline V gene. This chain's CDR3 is CASSLERSPSTDTQYF. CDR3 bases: TGTGCCAGCAGTTTAGAGCGGTCTCCGAGCACAGATACGCAGTATTTT.

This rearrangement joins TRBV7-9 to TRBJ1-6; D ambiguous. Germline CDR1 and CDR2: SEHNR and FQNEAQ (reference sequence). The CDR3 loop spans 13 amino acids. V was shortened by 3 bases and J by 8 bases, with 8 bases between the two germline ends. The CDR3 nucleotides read TGTGCCAGCAGCTTGGACTGGGATTCACCCCTCCACTTT. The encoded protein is CASSLDWDSPLHF.

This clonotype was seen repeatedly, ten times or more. The CDR3 coding sequence is TGCAGTGCTTTGACAACCCCAGTCCAGCCCCAGCATTTT. Translating it yields CSALTTPVQPQHF. The V gene is TRBV20-1, the J gene TRBJ1-5, with unresolved D. Deletions cut 5 bases from V and 7 bases from J, with 15 bases between. The CDR3 spans 13 residues. The germline V gene encodes CDR1 DFQATT and CDR2 SNEGSKA (reference sequence).

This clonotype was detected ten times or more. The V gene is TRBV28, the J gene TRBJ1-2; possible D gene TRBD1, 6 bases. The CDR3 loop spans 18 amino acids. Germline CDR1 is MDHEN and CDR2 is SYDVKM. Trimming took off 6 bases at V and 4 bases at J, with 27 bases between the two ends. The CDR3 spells CASSPRGHRDTYLYGYTF. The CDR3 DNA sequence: TGTGCCAGCAGCCCCCGAGGGCACAGGGACACTTACCTCTATGGCTACACCTTC.

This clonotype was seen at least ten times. The CDR3 region is CASSQEQTGANVLTF. The CDR3 region has the DNA TGTGCCAGCAGCCAAGAACAGACTGGGGCCAACGTCCTGACTTTC. The V gene is TRBV3-1, the J gene TRBJ2-6; no clear D gene. In germline, CDR1 is LGHDT, CDR2 YNNKEL (reference sequence). CDR3 length: 15 amino acids. V lost 0 bases and J lost 2, with 5 bases in between. Looking up the rest from reference TRBV3-1 and TRBJ2-6 gives the full variable domain: DTAVSQTPKYLVTQMGNDKSIKCEQNLGHDTMYWYKQDSKKFLKIMFSYNNKELIINETVPNRFSPKSPDKAHLNLHINSLELGDSAVYFCASSQEQTGANVLTFGAGSRLTVL.

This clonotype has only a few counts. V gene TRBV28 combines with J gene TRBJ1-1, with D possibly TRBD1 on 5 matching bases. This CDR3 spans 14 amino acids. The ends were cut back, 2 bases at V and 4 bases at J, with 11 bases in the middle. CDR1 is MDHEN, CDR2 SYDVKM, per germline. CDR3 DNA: TGTGCCAGCAGTTTAACAGGCTCCGGCACTGAAGCTTTCTTT. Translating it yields CASSLTGSGTEAFF.

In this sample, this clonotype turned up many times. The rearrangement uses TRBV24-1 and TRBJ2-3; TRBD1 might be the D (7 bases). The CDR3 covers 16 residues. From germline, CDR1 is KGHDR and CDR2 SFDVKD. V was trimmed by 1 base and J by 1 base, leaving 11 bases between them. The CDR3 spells CATSDFRGTGTDTQYF. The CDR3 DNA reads TGTGCCACCAGTGATTTCAGGGGGACTGGCACAGATACGCAGTATTTT.

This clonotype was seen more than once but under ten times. Here the CDR3 DNA reads TGTGCCAGCAGTGAAGCCTCAGGGGTTGGAAACACCATATATTTT. Translation: CASSEASGVGNTIYF. V usage is TRBV6-1 and J usage is TRBJ1-3; the D gene is possibly TRBD1 (6 bases). Germline CDR1 is MNHNS and CDR2 is SASEGT. The CDR3 spans 15 residues. V was cut by 0 bases and J by 3 bases, with 9 bases left in between.

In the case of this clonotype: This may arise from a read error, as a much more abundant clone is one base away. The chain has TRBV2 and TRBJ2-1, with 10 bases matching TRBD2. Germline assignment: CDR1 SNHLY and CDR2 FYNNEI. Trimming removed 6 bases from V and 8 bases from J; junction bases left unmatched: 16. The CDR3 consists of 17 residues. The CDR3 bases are TGTGCCAGCAGCGGAGACGAGCGGGGGGGCCTTAACGATGAGCAGTTCTTC. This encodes CASSGDERGGLNDEQFF.

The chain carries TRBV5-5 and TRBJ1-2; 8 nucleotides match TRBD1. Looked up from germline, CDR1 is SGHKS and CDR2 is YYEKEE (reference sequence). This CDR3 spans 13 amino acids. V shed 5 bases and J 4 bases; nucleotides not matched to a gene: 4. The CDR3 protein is CASRLTGAYGYTF. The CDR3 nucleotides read TGTGCCAGCAGACTGACAGGGGCCTATGGCTACACCTTC.

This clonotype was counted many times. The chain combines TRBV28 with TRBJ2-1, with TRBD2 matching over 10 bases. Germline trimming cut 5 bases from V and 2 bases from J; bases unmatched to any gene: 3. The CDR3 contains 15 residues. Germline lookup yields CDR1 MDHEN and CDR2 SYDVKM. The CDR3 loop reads CASSEAGGPYNEQFF. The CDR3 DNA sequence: TGTGCCAGCAGTGAAGCGGGGGGGCCCTACAATGAGCAGTTCTTC.

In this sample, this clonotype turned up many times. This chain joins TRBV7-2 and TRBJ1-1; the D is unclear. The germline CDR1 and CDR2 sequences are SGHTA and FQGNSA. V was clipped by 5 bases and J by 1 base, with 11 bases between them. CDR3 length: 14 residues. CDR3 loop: CASSHDPQNTEAFF. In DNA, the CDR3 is TGTGCCAGCAGCCACGACCCCCAGAACACTGAAGCTTTCTTT.

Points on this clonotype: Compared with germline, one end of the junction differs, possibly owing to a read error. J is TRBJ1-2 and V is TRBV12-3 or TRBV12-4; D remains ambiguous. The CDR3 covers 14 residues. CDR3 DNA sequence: TGCGCCAGCAGTTCCCCGTTAGTCCGCTATGGCGACACCTTC. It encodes CASSSPLVRYGDTF.

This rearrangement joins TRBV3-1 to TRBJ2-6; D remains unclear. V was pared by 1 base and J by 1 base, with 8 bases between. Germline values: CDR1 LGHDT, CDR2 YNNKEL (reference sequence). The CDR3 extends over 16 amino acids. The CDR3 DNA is TGTGCCAGCAGCCAAGTTCGGGCGTCTGGGGCCAACGTCCTGACTTTC. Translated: CASSQVRASGANVLTF.

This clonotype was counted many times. CDR3 residues: CASSLDTGADEQYF. CDR3 nucleotide sequence: TGTGCCAGCAGCTTGGACACAGGGGCGGACGAGCAGTACTTC. The chain carries TRBV5-4 and TRBJ2-7; 7 bases agree with TRBD1. Germline trimming cut 0 bases from V and 5 bases from J; bases unmatched to any gene: 5. The CDR3 spans 14 residues. In germline, CDR1 is SGHNT, CDR2 YYREEE (reference sequence). Full variable domain (remainder filled in from reference TRBV5-4 and TRBJ2-7): ETGVTQSPTHLIKTRGQQVTLRCSSQSGHNTVSWYQQALGQGPQFIFQYYREEENGRGNFPPRFSGLQFPNYSSELNVNALELDDSALYLCASSLDTGADEQYFGPGTRLTVT.

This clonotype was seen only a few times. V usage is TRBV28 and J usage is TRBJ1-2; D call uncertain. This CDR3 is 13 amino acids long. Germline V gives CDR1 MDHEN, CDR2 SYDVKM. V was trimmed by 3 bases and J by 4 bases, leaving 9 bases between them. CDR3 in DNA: TGTGCCAGCAGTTTGCCAGGCACCTATGGCTACACCTTC. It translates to CASSLPGTYGYTF.

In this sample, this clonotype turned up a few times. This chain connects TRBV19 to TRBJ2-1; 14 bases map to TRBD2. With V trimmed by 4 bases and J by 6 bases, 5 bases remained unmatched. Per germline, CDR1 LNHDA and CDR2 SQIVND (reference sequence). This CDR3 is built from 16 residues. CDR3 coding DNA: TGTGCCAGTAGTACCCGACTAGCGGGGGGGGGCAATGAGCAGTTCTTC. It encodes CASSTRLAGGGNEQFF.

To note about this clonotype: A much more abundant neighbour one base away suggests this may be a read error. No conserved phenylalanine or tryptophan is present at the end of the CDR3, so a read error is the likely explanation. CDR3: CASNLRGDTEAFL. The CDR3 coding sequence is TGTGCCAGCAACCTGAGGGGGGACACTGAAGCTTTCCTT. The genes are TRBV11-2 and TRBJ1-1, with TRBD1 as a possible D gene (6 bases). Looked up from germline, CDR1 is SGHAT and CDR2 is FQNNGV. CDR3 length equals 13 residues. V was cut by 7 bases and J by 3 bases, with 12 bases left in between.

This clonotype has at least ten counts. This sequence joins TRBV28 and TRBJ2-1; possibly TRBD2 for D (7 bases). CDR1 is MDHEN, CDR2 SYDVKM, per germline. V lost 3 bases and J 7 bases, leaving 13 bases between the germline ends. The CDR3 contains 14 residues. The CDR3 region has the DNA TGTGCCAGCAGTTTGGGCGGGGGCCCAAATGAGCAGTTCTTC. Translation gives CASSLGGGPNEQFF. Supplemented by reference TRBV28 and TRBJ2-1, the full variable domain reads DVKVTQSSRYLVKRTGEKVFLECVQDMDHENMFWYRQDPGLGLRLIYFSYDVKMKEKGDIPEGYSVSREKKERFSLILESASTNQTSMYLCASSLGGGPNEQFFGPGTRLTVL.

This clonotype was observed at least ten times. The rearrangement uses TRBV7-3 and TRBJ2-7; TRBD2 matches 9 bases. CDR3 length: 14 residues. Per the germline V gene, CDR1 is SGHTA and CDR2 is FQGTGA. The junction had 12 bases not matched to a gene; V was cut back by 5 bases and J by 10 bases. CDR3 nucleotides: TGTGCCAGCAGCGCCGGCGGGGGGGACTTCGTCCAGTACTTC. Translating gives CASSAGGGDFVQYF.

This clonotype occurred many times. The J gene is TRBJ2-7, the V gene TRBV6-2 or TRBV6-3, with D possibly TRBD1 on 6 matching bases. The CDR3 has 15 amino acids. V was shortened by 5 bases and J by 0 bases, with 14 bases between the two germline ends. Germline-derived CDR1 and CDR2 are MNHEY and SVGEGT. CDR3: CASSPGTPASYEQYF. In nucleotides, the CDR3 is TGTGCCAGCAGTCCCGGGACACCGGCCTCCTACGAGCAGTACTTC.

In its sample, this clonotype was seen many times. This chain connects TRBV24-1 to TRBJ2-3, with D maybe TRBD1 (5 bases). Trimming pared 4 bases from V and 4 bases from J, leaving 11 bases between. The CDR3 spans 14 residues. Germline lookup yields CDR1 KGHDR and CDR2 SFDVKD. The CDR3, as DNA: TGTGCCACCAGTGAGGGTCCGACAGCAGATACGCAGTATTTT. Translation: CATSEGPTADTQYF.

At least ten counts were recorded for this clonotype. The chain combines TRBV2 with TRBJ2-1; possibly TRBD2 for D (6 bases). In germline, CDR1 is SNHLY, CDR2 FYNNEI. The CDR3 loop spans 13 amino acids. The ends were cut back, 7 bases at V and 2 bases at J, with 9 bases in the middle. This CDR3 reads CASNRGTYNEQFF. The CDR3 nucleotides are TGTGCCAGCAACCGGGGGACCTACAATGAGCAGTTCTTC.

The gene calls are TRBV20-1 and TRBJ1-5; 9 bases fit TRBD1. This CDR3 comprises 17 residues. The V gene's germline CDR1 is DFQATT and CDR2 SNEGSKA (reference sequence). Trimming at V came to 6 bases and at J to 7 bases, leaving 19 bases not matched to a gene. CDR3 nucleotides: TGCAGTGCCGAAAACGGCCCCGGGACAGGGATAAAGCAGCCCCAGCATTTT. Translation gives CSAENGPGTGIKQPQHF.

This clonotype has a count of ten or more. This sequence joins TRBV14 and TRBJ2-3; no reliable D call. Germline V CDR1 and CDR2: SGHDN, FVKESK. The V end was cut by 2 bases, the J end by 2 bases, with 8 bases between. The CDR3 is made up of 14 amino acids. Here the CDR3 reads CASSQFAITDTQYF. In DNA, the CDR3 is TGTGCCAGCAGCCAATTCGCGATCACAGATACGCAGTATTTT.

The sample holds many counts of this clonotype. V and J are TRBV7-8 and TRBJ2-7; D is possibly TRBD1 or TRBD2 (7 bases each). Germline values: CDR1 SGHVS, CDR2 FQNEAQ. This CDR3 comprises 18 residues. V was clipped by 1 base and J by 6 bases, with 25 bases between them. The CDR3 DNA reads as TGTGCCAGCAGCTTAGGGGACACGGGGACTACAGGGGCCCGCGAGCAGTACTTC. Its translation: CASSLGDTGTTGAREQYF. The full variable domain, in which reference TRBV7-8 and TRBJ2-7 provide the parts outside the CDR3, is GAGVSQSPRYKVAKRGQDVALRCDPISGHVSLFWYQQALGQGPEFLTYFQNEAQLDKSGLPSDRFFAERPEGSVSTLKIQRTQQEDSAVYLCASSLGDTGTTGAREQYFGPGTRLTVT.

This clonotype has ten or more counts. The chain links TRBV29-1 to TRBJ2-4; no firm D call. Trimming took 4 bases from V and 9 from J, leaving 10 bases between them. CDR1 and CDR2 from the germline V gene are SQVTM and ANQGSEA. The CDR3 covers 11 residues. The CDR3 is CSVVHPSIQYF. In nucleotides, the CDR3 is TGCAGCGTTGTGCATCCTAGCATTCAGTACTTC. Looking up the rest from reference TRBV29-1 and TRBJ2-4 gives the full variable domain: SAVISQKPSRDICQRGTSLTIQCQVDSQVTMMFWYRQQPGQSLTLIATANQGSEATYESGFVIDKFPISRPNLTFSTLTVSNMSPEDSSIYLCSVVHPSIQYFGAGTRLSVL.

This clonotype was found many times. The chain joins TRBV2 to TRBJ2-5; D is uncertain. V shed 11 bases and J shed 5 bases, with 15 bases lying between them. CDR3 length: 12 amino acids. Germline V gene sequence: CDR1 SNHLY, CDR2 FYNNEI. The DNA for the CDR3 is TGTGCCGCCAAAGGAGAATCTGAGACCCAGTACTTC. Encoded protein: CAAKGESETQYF. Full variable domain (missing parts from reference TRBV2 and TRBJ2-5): EPEVTQTPSHQVTQMGQEVILRCVPISNHLYFYWYRQILGQKVEFLVSFYNNEISEKSEIFDDQFSVERPDGSNFTLKIRSTKLEDSAMYFCAAKGESETQYFGPGTRLLVL.

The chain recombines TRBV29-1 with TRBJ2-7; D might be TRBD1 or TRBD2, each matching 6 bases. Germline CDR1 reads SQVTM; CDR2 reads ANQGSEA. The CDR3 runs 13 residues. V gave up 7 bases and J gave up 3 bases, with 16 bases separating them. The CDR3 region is CSASQGLGYEQYF. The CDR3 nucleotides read TGCAGCGCGTCACAGGGACTCGGCTACGAGCAGTACTTC.

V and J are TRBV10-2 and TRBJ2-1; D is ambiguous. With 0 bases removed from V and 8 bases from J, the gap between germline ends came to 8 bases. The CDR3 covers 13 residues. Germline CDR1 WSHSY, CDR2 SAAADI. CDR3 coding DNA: TGCGCCAGCAGTGAGTCGCAAAGATATGAGCAGTTCTTC. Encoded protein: CASSESQRYEQFF.

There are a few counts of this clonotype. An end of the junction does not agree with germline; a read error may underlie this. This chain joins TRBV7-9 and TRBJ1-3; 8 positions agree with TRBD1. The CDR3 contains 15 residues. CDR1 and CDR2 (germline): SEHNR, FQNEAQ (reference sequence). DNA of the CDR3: TGTGCCAGCAGCGTAGCTTCAGGGGGCGGGAACACCATATATTTT. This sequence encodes CASSVASGGGNTIYF.